The 16 T cell receptor beta chains below were found in one sample sequenced in a study of somatic mutations in T cells in chronic GVHD. Assay used: immunoSEQ multiplex PCR; TCRdb lists only in-frame clones, some missing. This sample has 12,000 to 15,000 clones, with 78% found just once. The sample consisted of Vbeta20-negative CD4+ T cells from blood. The source is a male patient in his 50s with chronic graft-versus-host disease. Part of the T cell pool may stem from the graft donor.

The chain links TRBV19 to TRBJ2-3, with D tentatively TRBD1 (6 bases). This CDR3 has 14 residues. The germline gives CDR1 LNHDA, CDR2 SQIVND (reference sequence). Trimming removed 6 bases at V and 0 bases at J, with 10 bases between. This CDR3 is CASRQGLSTDTQYF. In DNA form, the CDR3 reads TGTGCCAGTAGACAGGGTCTTAGCACAGATACGCAGTATTTT.

The V and J genes are TRBV15 and TRBJ2-7; 7 bases line up with TRBD1. This CDR3 contains 14 residues. V was pared by 1 base and J by 8 bases, with 8 bases of the junction left unmatched. Per germline, CDR1 LNHNV and CDR2 YYDKDF (reference sequence). The DNA for the CDR3 is TGTGCCACCAGCAGAGTCGTCAGGGGGATGCAGCAGTACTTC. Translated: CATSRVVRGMQQYF. Full variable domain (missing parts from reference TRBV15 and TRBJ2-7): DAMVIQNPRYQVTQFGKPVTLSCSQTLNHNVMYWYQQKSSQAPKLLFHYYDKDFNNEADTPDNFQSRRPNTSFCFLDIRSPGLGDTAMYLCATSRVVRGMQQYFGPGTRLTVT.

As concerns this clone: Other DNA sequences within the sample encode an identical CDR3. The rearrangement joins TRBV7-9 to TRBJ1-1, with 7 nucleotides matching TRBD1. The CDR3 covers 14 residues. Germline-derived CDR1 and CDR2 are SEHNR and FQNEAQ (reference sequence). J gave up 1 base and V 5 bases, and 4 bases lay outside the gene matches. The CDR3 is CASSLGQANTEAFF. The CDR3, as DNA: TGTGCCAGCAGCCTAGGACAGGCGAACACTGAAGCTTTCTTT.

The rearrangement links TRBV5-4 to TRBJ1-3, with D unclear. Trimming took off 3 bases at V and 3 bases at J, with 10 bases between the two ends. The CDR3 contains 14 residues. Germline lookup yields CDR1 SGHNT and CDR2 YYREEE (reference sequence). CDR3 sequence (DNA): TGTGCCAGCAGCTCGATGGGGAGTGGAAACACCATATATTTT. Protein sequence: CASSSMGSGNTIYF.

The V and J genes are TRBV7-2 and TRBJ1-2, with 8 bases identical to TRBD1. This CDR3 contains 14 residues. The V segment lost 5 bases and the J segment 4 bases; nucleotides outside the gene matches: 6. Looked up from germline, CDR1 is SGHTA and CDR2 is FQGNSA. This CDR3 is CASSAGGDVYGYTF. The CDR3 DNA follows: TGTGCCAGCAGCGCAGGGGGCGACGTCTATGGCTACACCTTC.

V gene TRBV4-3 combines with J gene TRBJ1-4, with 10 bases matching TRBD1. Germline CDR1 is LGHNA and CDR2 is YSLEER. J was trimmed by 7 bases and V by 0 bases; bases with no gene match: 5. This CDR3 spans 16 amino acids. CDR3 DNA sequence: TGCGCCAGCAGCCAAGACGGCGGGACAGGGGTTGAAAAACTGTTTTTT. It specifies CASSQDGGTGVEKLFF.

V is TRBV2 and J is TRBJ1-1; no firm D call. V lost 7 bases and J lost 3, with 9 bases in between. CDR1 is SNHLY and CDR2 is FYNNEI in the germline V gene. The CDR3 is 12 amino acids. CDR3 in DNA: TGTGCCAGCACGAGCGGATACACTGAAGCTTTCTTT. Amino acid sequence: CASTSGYTEAFF. Supplemented by reference TRBV2 and TRBJ1-1, the full variable domain reads EPEVTQTPSHQVTQMGQEVILRCVPISNHLYFYWYRQILGQKVEFLVSFYNNEISEKSEIFDDQFSVERPDGSNFTLKIRSTKLEDSAMYFCASTSGYTEAFFGQGTRLTVV.

The chain recombines TRBV7-9 with TRBJ2-1; 8 bases align to TRBD2. This CDR3 is built from 11 residues. CDR1 and CDR2 from the germline V gene are SEHNR and FQNEAQ (reference sequence). V was clipped by 11 bases and J by 9 bases; unmatched bases: 6. Here the CDR3 DNA reads TGTGCCTGCAATCGGGAGGGTGAGCAGTTCTTC. This sequence encodes CACNREGEQFF.

The chain joins TRBV30 to TRBJ2-1, with D perhaps matching TRBD2 (6 bases). The germline gives CDR1 GTSNPN, CDR2 SVGIG (reference sequence). V was cut by 1 base and J by 7 bases, with 8 bases left in between. The CDR3 is 12 amino acids. The CDR3 reads CAWSDRGNEQFF. The CDR3 DNA is TGTGCCTGGAGTGATCGGGGGAATGAGCAGTTCTTC.

The V gene is TRBV6-5, the J gene TRBJ2-7; 8 positions match TRBD1. CDR3 length: 15 amino acids. Looked up from germline, CDR1 is MNHEY and CDR2 is SVGAGI. The J segment lost 5 bases and the V segment lost 6 bases, leaving 12 bases of the junction unmatched. CDR3 in DNA: TGTGCCAGCAGCCTATCGACAGGGGCCCTAGACGAGCAGTACTTC. Encoded protein: CASSLSTGALDEQYF.

This clone was seen a few times. The chain uses TRBV6-6 and TRBJ1-4; D call uncertain. V dropped 2 bases and J dropped 2 bases, with 12 bases sitting between them. The V gene's germline CDR1 is MNHNY and CDR2 SVGAGI (reference sequence). The CDR3 length is 16 residues. CDR3 protein: CASSYPEAATNEKLFF. Written as DNA, the CDR3 is TGTGCCAGCAGTTACCCCGAGGCAGCTACTAATGAAAAACTGTTTTTT.

The chain is built from TRBV5-4 and TRBJ2-7; 8 positions agree with TRBD1. The CDR3 is 14 residues long. The germline V gene has CDR1 SGHNT and CDR2 YYREEE (reference sequence). V lost 4 bases, J lost 4 bases, and 7 bases stayed unmatched. The CDR3 here is CASSTGQELYEQYF. CDR3 DNA: TGTGCCAGCAGCACGGGACAGGAACTGTACGAGCAGTACTTC.

This clone was detected once. The V call is TRBV5-6, the J call TRBJ2-3; 8 bases map to TRBD1. The V gene end was trimmed by 0 bases and the J gene end by 1 base; junction bases not matched to a gene: 13. Looked up from germline, CDR1 is SGHDT and CDR2 is YYEEEE. The CDR3 has 19 amino acids. The CDR3, as DNA: TGTGCCAGCAGCTTGGGGGGGCAGGGGGCGACGATCGGCACAGATACGCAGTATTTT. Protein sequence: CASSLGGQGATIGTDTQYF.

J is TRBJ2-3 and V is TRBV7-8; 8 bases agree with TRBD2. J gave up 5 bases and V 5 bases, and 9 bases lay outside the gene matches. Germline V gives CDR1 SGHVS, CDR2 FQNEAQ. The length of the CDR3 is 15 residues. The DNA for the CDR3 is TGTGCCAGCAGCGAGAGCGGGAGACAGGAAGATACGCAGTATTTT. Its translation: CASSESGRQEDTQYF.

This rearrangement joins TRBV19 to TRBJ1-1; a possible D gene is TRBD1 (6 bases). The germline gives CDR1 LNHDA, CDR2 SQIVND (reference sequence). The CDR3 runs 15 residues. V was cut by 6 bases and J by 4 bases, with 18 bases left in between. The CDR3 DNA reads TGTGCCAGTAGACAGGGAAGAAGTACGGTCACTGAAGCTTTCTTT. Protein product: CASRQGRSTVTEAFF.

This clone is a singleton in its sample. The V call is TRBV15, the J call TRBJ2-3, with D maybe TRBD2 (6 bases). CDR3 length equals 14 residues. Germline V gene data show CDR1 as LNHNV and CDR2 as YYDKDF (reference sequence). Between the trimmed V and J ends, which lost 1 base and 4 bases, there was a span of 9 bases. CDR3 DNA sequence: TGTGCCACCAGCAGAGGCAGGGAGGCAGATACGCAGTATTTT. As protein: CATSRGREADTQYF. The whole variable domain, remainder taken from reference TRBV15 and TRBJ2-3, is DAMVIQNPRYQVTQFGKPVTLSCSQTLNHNVMYWYQQKSSQAPKLLFHYYDKDFNNEADTPDNFQSRRPNTSFCFLDIRSPGLGDTAMYLCATSRGREADTQYFGPGTRLTVL.